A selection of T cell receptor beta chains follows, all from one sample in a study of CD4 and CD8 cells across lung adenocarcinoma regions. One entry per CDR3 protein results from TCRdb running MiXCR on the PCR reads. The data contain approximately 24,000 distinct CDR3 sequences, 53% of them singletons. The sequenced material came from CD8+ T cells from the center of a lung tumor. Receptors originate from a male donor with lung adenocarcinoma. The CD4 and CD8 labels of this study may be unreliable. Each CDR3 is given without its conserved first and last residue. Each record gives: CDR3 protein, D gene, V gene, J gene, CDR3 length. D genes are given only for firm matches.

CDR3aa: AGLGVRDQETQY; d_gene: NA; v_gene: TRBV10-2; j_gene: TRBJ2-5; len: 12
CDR3aa: ASSYSSQISYGYT; d_gene: NA; v_gene: TRBV6-5; j_gene: TRBJ1-2; len: 13
CDR3aa: ASNSGVGDKNMQY; d_gene: NA; v_gene: TRBV6-1; j_gene: TRBJ2-4; len: 13
CDR3aa: ASNTGAGGEDTQY; d_gene: TRBD2; v_gene: TRBV6-1; j_gene: TRBJ2-3; len: 13
CDR3aa: ASRGAGARVRDTQY; d_gene: NA; v_gene: TRBV6-1; j_gene: TRBJ2-3; len: 14
CDR3aa: ASTPSGSTNTGELF; d_gene: TRBD2; v_gene: TRBV9; j_gene: TRBJ2-2; len: 14
CDR3aa: ASSVGWSCSDAQY; d_gene: NA; v_gene: TRBV7-6; j_gene: NA; len: 13
CDR3aa: ASRGGFANEKLF; d_gene: NA; v_gene: TRBV6-1; j_gene: TRBJ1-4; len: 12
CDR3aa: ASSRLGGRAGEQF; d_gene: TRBD2; v_gene: TRBV3-1; j_gene: TRBJ2-1; len: 13
CDR3aa: ASSSRQGDEQY; d_gene: TRBD1; v_gene: TRBV18; j_gene: NA; len: 11
CDR3aa: ASSAGRGGGVQDTQY; d_gene: NA; v_gene: TRBV6-1; j_gene: TRBJ2-3; len: 15
CDR3aa: ASGTVIYEQY; d_gene: NA; v_gene: TRBV25-1; j_gene: TRBJ2-7; len: 10
CDR3aa: AGLGGRAQKTQY; d_gene: NA; v_gene: TRBV28; j_gene: TRBJ2-5; len: 12
CDR3aa: ASSEYKATGELF; d_gene: NA; v_gene: TRBV25-1; j_gene: TRBJ2-2; len: 12
CDR3aa: ASSERGSSYNEQF; d_gene: NA; v_gene: TRBV10-1; j_gene: TRBJ2-1; len: 13
CDR3aa: ASSESKGSGYNEQF; d_gene: NA; v_gene: TRBV10-1; j_gene: NA; len: 14
CDR3aa: SARDYSQHAYNEQF; d_gene: NA; v_gene: TRBV20-1; j_gene: TRBJ2-1; len: 14
CDR3aa: ASSYSTLLVTGELF; d_gene: NA; v_gene: TRBV6-5; j_gene: TRBJ2-2; len: 14
CDR3aa: ASSKRLAGEGSYNEQF; d_gene: TRBD2; v_gene: TRBV5-1; j_gene: TRBJ2-1; len: 16
CDR3aa: ASSQGPQLGSPLH; d_gene: NA; v_gene: TRBV4-1; j_gene: TRBJ1-6; len: 13
CDR3aa: ASSDTLAAYEQF; d_gene: TRBD2; v_gene: TRBV6-1; j_gene: TRBJ2-1; len: 12
CDR3aa: ASSLGGSGYT; d_gene: NA; v_gene: TRBV12-3/TRBV12-4; j_gene: TRBJ1-2; len: 10
CDR3aa: ASSYLAGNNEQF; d_gene: NA; v_gene: TRBV6-2/TRBV6-3; j_gene: TRBJ2-1; len: 12
CDR3aa: ASSFSDTQY; d_gene: NA; v_gene: TRBV7-2; j_gene: TRBJ2-3; len: 9
CDR3aa: ASSPQGRDEKTQY; d_gene: NA; v_gene: TRBV6-1; j_gene: TRBJ2-5; len: 13
CDR3aa: ASSDPSLSDEQF; d_gene: NA; v_gene: TRBV6-4; j_gene: TRBJ2-1; len: 12
CDR3aa: ASGTSTGELF; d_gene: TRBD2; v_gene: TRBV10-2; j_gene: TRBJ2-2; len: 10
CDR3aa: ATSPPERESSGELF; d_gene: TRBD2; v_gene: TRBV15; j_gene: TRBJ2-2; len: 14
CDR3aa: ARGPAGAAKETQY; d_gene: NA; v_gene: TRBV27; j_gene: NA; len: 13